The rows below give T cell receptor beta chains drawn from one sample of a study of cytomegalovirus exposure and HLA in healthy donors. Data came from immunoSEQ multiplex PCR; TCRdb stores just in-frame clones and leaves some out. The profile shows tens of thousands of clones, over 85% of them singletons. Sequenced sample: PBMCs. The receptors shown here come from a woman aged 18-35 years in good health and CMV-seronegative. CDR3s include the opening cysteine and the closing phenylalanine or tryptophan. The D gene is left open where the match is weak. Only some rows state a clone size, as once, few, many or a class for expanded clones.

d_call j_call clone_size v_call cdr3_aa cdr3_nt
NA TRBJ2-3 once TRBV9 CASSGARFGADTQYF TGTGCCAGCAGCGGCGCTCGCTTCGGGGCAGATACGCAGTATTTT
NA TRBJ1-2 NA TRBV10-3 CAISEARGYTF TGTGCCATCAGTGAGGCTCGGGGCTACACCTTC
TRBD2 TRBJ2-7 NA TRBV7-2 CASSLLRGSYEQYF TGTGCCAGCAGCTTACTGCGGGGGTCCTACGAGCAGTACTTC
NA TRBJ1-2 NA TRBV27 CASSPPPGNGYTF TGTGCCAGCAGTCCCCCCCCGGGTAACGGCTACACCTTC
NA TRBJ1-5 NA TRBV30 CAWSRQLNQPQHF TGTGCCTGGAGTCGACAGTTAAATCAGCCCCAGCATTTT
TRBD1 TRBJ2-5 NA TRBV19 CASSIRQGETQYF TGTGCCAGTAGTATTAGACAGGGAGAGACCCAGTACTTC
TRBD2 TRBJ2-3 NA TRBV28 CASTLLAGGSDTQYF TGTGCCAGCACCTTACTAGCGGGAGGGTCAGATACGCAGTATTTT
NA TRBJ1-2 NA TRBV30 CAWSAIPLQGTGYTF TGTGCCTGGAGTGCCATCCCACTCCAGGGAACTGGCTACACCTTC
TRBD1 TRBJ1-1 NA TRBV29-1 CSVRDREIYGAEAFF TGCAGCGTCCGGGACAGGGAGATCTACGGCGCTGAAGCTTTCTTT
NA TRBJ2-7 NA TRBV7-2 CASSPRQASGEQYF TGTGCCAGCAGCCCGCGACAGGCCTCGGGCGAGCAGTACTTC
NA TRBJ2-1 NA TRBV18 CASSPTGVLFF TGTGCCAGCTCACCGACGGGAGTTCTGTTCTTC
NA TRBJ1-2 NA TRBV5-4 CASSFPGPPSEGYTF TGTGCCAGCAGCTTTCCAGGGCCGCCGAGTGAGGGCTACACCTTC
TRBD1 TRBJ1-3 once TRBV5-6 CASSEDGRGANTIYF TGTGCCAGCAGCGAGGACGGCAGGGGGGCCAACACCATATATTTT
NA TRBJ2-3 NA TRBV14 CASSLDGGISTDTQYF TGTGCCAGCAGCCTTGACGGCGGGATCAGCACAGATACGCAGTATTTT
NA TRBJ2-7 NA TRBV7-2 CASSFNSYEQYF TGTGCCAGCAGCTTTAACAGCTACGAGCAGTACTTC
TRBD1 TRBJ1-6 once TRBV7-9 CASSYDRASPLHF TGTGCCAGCAGTTATGACAGGGCCTCACCCCTCCACTTT
TRBD2 TRBJ2-2 NA TRBV6-5 CASSSAGTRSSGELFF TGTGCCAGCAGTTCCGCCGGGACTAGGTCTTCCGGGGAGCTGTTTTTT
TRBD1 TRBJ1-1 NA TRBV6-5 CASSPQQGADTEAFF TGTGCCAGCAGTCCTCAACAGGGGGCGGACACTGAAGCTTTCTTT
TRBD1 TRBJ2-7 once TRBV5-6 CASSLTGQGARDYEQYF TGTGCCAGCAGCTTGACGGGACAGGGGGCGAGGGACTACGAGCAGTACTTC
TRBD2 TRBJ2-5 NA TRBV30 CAWSVLVRRGSVLETQYF TGTGCCTGGAGTGTATTGGTCCGCCGCGGGAGCGTCCTCGAGACCCAGTACTTC
TRBD1 TRBJ2-5 once TRBV28 CASSLRDRITQETQYF TGTGCCAGCAGTTTAAGGGACAGGATCACCCAAGAGACCCAGTACTTC
NA TRBJ1-3 NA TRBV9 CASSVGEGSEENTIYF TGTGCCAGCAGCGTAGGCGAGGGATCAGAGGAAAACACCATATATTTT
NA TRBJ2-3 once TRBV27 CASSTREWSDTQYF TGTGCCAGCAGTACCCGGGAGTGGTCAGATACGCAGTATTTT
TRBD1 TRBJ2-7 NA TRBV5-6 CASSRDSLYLRSYEQYF TGTGCCAGCAGCCGGGACAGCCTCTATCTAAGGAGCTACGAGCAGTACTTC
NA TRBJ2-2 NA TRBV10-1 CAIYWRVFTGELFF TGCGCCATCTACTGGCGGGTTTTTACCGGGGAGCTGTTTTTT
TRBD1 TRBJ2-7 NA TRBV7-9 CASSDRDEQYF TGTGCCAGCAGCGACAGGGATGAGCAGTACTTC
NA TRBJ2-5 NA TRBV5-1 CASSFRPGETQYF TGCGCCAGCAGCTTTCGCCCAGGGGAGACCCAGTACTTC
NA TRBJ1-5 NA TRBV4-3 CASSQGTPGGQPQHF TGCGCCAGCAGCCAGGGGACCCCGGGGGGTCAGCCCCAGCATTTT
TRBD2 TRBJ2-7 NA TRBV2 CASSVGAGGGEQYF TGTGCCAGCAGTGTAGGGGCGGGAGGAGGCGAGCAGTACTTC
NA TRBJ1-1 NA TRBV27 CASSLSGGPNTEAFF TGTGCCAGCAGTTTAAGTGGGGGCCCAAACACTGAAGCTTTCTTT
TRBD2 TRBJ2-1 NA TRBV29-1 CSASGRNGEQFF TGCAGCGCCAGCGGGAGGAATGGTGAGCAGTTCTTC
NA TRBJ1-2 NA TRBV6-5 CASSWGGSSYGYTF TGTGCCAGCAGTTGGGGGGGCTCTTCCTATGGCTACACCTTC
TRBD1 TRBJ2-7 once TRBV5-4 CASRYGQGYSYEQYF TGTGCCAGCAGGTACGGACAGGGATACTCCTACGAGCAGTACTTC
NA TRBJ2-3 NA TRBV14 CASSQDLGLYPPTTQYF TGTGCCAGCAGCCAAGATCTGGGGCTCTACCCACCAACTACGCAGTATTTT
NA TRBJ1-1 NA TRBV27 CASSSIPRKGRTEAFF TGTGCCAGCAGTTCCATCCCCAGGAAAGGGAGAACTGAAGCTTTCTTT
TRBD2 TRBJ2-7 NA TRBV7-2 CASSPRGREGPPYEQYF TGTGCCAGCAGCCCTAGGGGGCGGGAGGGCCCCCCCTACGAGCAGTACTTC
TRBD1 TRBJ2-4 NA TRBV5-4 CASSSTGGTKNIQYF TGTGCCAGCAGCTCGACAGGGGGGACCAAAAACATTCAGTACTTC
TRBD2 TRBJ2-3 NA TRBV5-1 CASSLAGGLDTQYF TGCGCCAGCAGTCTGGCGGGGGGCTTAGATACGCAGTATTTT
TRBD2 TRBJ2-7 NA TRBV28 CASSLPGSGSHEQYF TGTGCCAGCAGTTTACCGGGTAGCGGGAGTCACGAGCAGTACTTC
TRBD2 TRBJ2-1 NA TRBV27 CASSGSGNYNEQFF TGTGCCAGCAGTGGAAGCGGGAACTACAATGAGCAGTTCTTC
TRBD2 TRBJ2-1 NA TRBV6-4 CASRRVAGEGFAGEQFF TGTGCCAGCAGACGGGTAGCGGGAGAGGGTTTTGCGGGGGAGCAGTTCTTC
TRBD1 TRBJ1-1 NA TRBV6-6 CASNPGQGNTEAFF TGTGCCAGCAATCCGGGACAGGGGAACACTGAAGCTTTCTTT
NA TRBJ2-5 NA TRBV7-9 CASSSYLSGLETQYF TGTGCCAGCAGCTCCTACCTTAGCGGATTGGAGACCCAGTACTTC
NA TRBJ2-3 NA TRBV11-3 CASSLSTTSTDTQYF TGTGCCAGCAGCTTATCGACTACTAGCACAGATACGCAGTATTTT
NA TRBJ2-3 NA TRBV14 CASSQDRADTQYF TGTGCCAGCAGCCAAGACAGGGCGGATACGCAGTATTTT
NA TRBJ2-2 NA TRBV15 CATCPRSNTGELFF TGTGCCACCTGCCCCAGATCAAACACCGGGGAGCTGTTTTTT
NA TRBJ1-1 NA TRBV21-1 CASSKGREDTEAFF TGTGCCAGCAGCAAGGGCAGGGAGGACACTGAAGCTTTCTTT
NA TRBJ2-5 NA TRBV6-5 CASSPQKETQYF TGTGCCAGCAGTCCACAGAAAGAGACCCAGTACTTC
NA TRBJ2-3 NA TRBV5-4 CASSWTEYTDTQYF TGTGCCAGCAGCTGGACAGAGTACACAGATACGCAGTATTTT
TRBD2 TRBJ2-5 once TRBV5-5 CASSLDRAGGFGTQYF TGTGCCAGCAGCTTGGATCGAGCGGGGGGGTTTGGGACCCAGTACTTC
NA TRBJ2-3 NA TRBV2 CASRTGLQYF TGTGCCAGCAGAACGGGACTGCAGTATTTT